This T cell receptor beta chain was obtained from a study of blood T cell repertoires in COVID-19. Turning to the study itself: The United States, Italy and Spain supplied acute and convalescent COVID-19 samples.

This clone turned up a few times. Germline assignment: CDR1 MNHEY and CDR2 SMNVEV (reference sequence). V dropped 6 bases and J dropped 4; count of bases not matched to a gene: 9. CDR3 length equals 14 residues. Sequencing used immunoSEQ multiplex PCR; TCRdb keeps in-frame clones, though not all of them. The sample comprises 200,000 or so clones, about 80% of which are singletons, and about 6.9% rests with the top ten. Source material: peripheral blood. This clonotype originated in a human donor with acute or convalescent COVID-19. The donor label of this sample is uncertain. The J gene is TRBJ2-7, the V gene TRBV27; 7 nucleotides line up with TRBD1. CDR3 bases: TGTGCCAGCAGCCCTGGGACAGTAAGTTACGAGCAGTACTTC. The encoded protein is CASSPGTVSYEQYF.